The 21 T cell receptor beta chains below all came from one sample that was sequenced in a study of blood T cell repertoires in COVID-19. TCRdb's table, derived via immunoSEQ multiplex PCR, lists solely in-frame clones and lacks some. The data contain more than 200,000 clones, around 84% of them seen just once; the ten biggest clones take up 4.5% to 7.5%. Sequencing input: peripheral blood. These receptors were obtained from a man older than 75 with acute or convalescent COVID-19.

The chain couples TRBV28 to TRBJ2-6; D might be TRBD1 (5 bases). Germline CDR1 is MDHEN and CDR2 is SYDVKM. V lost 2 bases and J lost 5, with 19 bases in between. CDR3 length equals 18 residues. The CDR3 DNA reads TGTGCCAGCAGTTTAGGGGCCAGCTTAAGTGTGAGGGCCAACGTCCTGACTTTC. Translating it yields CASSLGASLSVRANVLTF.

This clone has more than one count but fewer than ten. This chain connects TRBV28 to TRBJ1-6; D is uncertain. Germline assignment: CDR1 MDHEN and CDR2 SYDVKM. The ends were cut back, 5 bases at V and 7 bases at J, with 12 bases in the middle. The CDR3 is made up of 14 amino acids. The CDR3 here is CASSTDGENSPLHF. The CDR3 bases are TGTGCCAGCAGTACAGATGGTGAGAATTCACCCCTCCACTTT.

This clone has a handful of counts. V gene TRBV5-5 combines with J gene TRBJ1-4, with D unclear. Germline-derived CDR1 and CDR2 are SGHKS and YYEKEE (reference sequence). V lost 0 bases to trimming and J lost 4 bases, with 7 bases between them. The CDR3 has 14 amino acids. In DNA form, the CDR3 reads TGTGCCAGCAGCTTGGACAGAATTAATGAAAAACTGTTTTTT. Translated, it gives CASSLDRINEKLFF. The variable domain in full, completed from reference TRBV5-5 and TRBJ1-4, reads DAGVTQSPTHLIKTRGQQVTLRCSPISGHKSVSWYQQVLGQGPQFIFQYYEKEERGRGNFPDRFSARQFPNYSSELNVNALLLGDSALYLCASSLDRINEKLFFGSGTQLSVL.

The chain joins TRBV19 to TRBJ1-1; weak D call: TRBD1 (5 bases). Trimming removed 3 bases at V and 4 bases at J, with 9 bases between. CDR3 length: 13 amino acids. Germline CDR1 is LNHDA and CDR2 is SQIVND (reference sequence). The CDR3 sequence is CASSMGGGTEAFF. CDR3 sequence (DNA): TGTGCCAGTAGTATGGGGGGAGGCACTGAAGCTTTCTTT.

V gene TRBV15 combines with J gene TRBJ2-1; 10 positions match TRBD2. Germline trimming cut 1 base from V and 5 bases from J; bases unmatched to any gene: 8. The CDR3 contains 17 residues. Germline assignment: CDR1 LNHNV and CDR2 YYDKDF (reference sequence). Written as DNA, the CDR3 is TGTGCCACCAGCAGAGGCCTAGCGGGAGCCCTCAACAATGAGCAGTTCTTC. Translating gives CATSRGLAGALNNEQFF.

In nucleotides, the CDR3 is TGCGCCAGTCTGCTTAATGGGCAGTACTACGAGCAGTACGTC. It yields the protein CASLLNGQYYEQYV. The rearrangement joins TRBV4-3 to TRBJ2-7, with D hard to call. There are 14 residues in the CDR3. V was clipped by 9 bases and J by 3 bases, with 18 bases between them. Per germline, CDR1 LGHNA and CDR2 YSLEER.

V is TRBV7-3 and J is TRBJ1-2; 9 positions agree with TRBD1. V was pared by 5 bases and J by 6 bases, with 10 bases of the junction left unmatched. CDR3 size: 15 residues. Germline lookup yields CDR1 SGHTA and CDR2 FQGTGA. Here the CDR3 reads CASSAITGGENGYTF. In nucleotides, the CDR3 is TGTGCCAGCAGCGCCATCACAGGGGGCGAAAATGGCTACACCTTC.

The J gene is TRBJ2-1, the V gene TRBV7-3, with 13 positions matching TRBD2. Germline V lookup: CDR1 SGHTA, CDR2 FQGTGA. This CDR3 has 15 amino acids. The J segment lost 9 bases and the V segment lost 6 bases, leaving 8 bases of the junction unmatched. CDR3 bases: TGTGCCAGCAGGAGGACTAGCGGGAGTACCGGTGAGCAGTTCTTC. Translating gives CASRRTSGSTGEQFF.

V gene TRBV12-3 or TRBV12-4 combines with J gene TRBJ1-4; D unresolved. The CDR3 has 11 amino acids. V shed 6 bases and J shed 7 bases, with 6 bases lying between them. The CDR3 loop is CASRQREKLFF. As DNA, the CDR3 is TGTGCCAGCAGACAACGTGAAAAACTGTTTTTT.

The CDR3 spells CASSLFQGAIYGYTF. The CDR3 coding sequence is TGTGCCAGCAGTTTATTCCAGGGGGCAATCTATGGCTACACCTTC. This rearrangement joins TRBV28 to TRBJ1-2; 8 bases are shared with TRBD1. Germline V gene sequence: CDR1 MDHEN, CDR2 SYDVKM. V lost 1 base, J lost 4 bases, and 5 bases stayed unmatched. The CDR3 consists of 15 residues.

This sequence joins TRBV7-2 and TRBJ2-1; TRBD2 matches 10 bases. CDR3 length: 15 residues. From germline, CDR1 is SGHTA and CDR2 FQGNSA. Losses at the gene ends were 5 bases for V and 4 bases for J; bases not matched to a gene: 5. CDR3 residues: CASSHLAGEYNEQFF. DNA for the CDR3: TGTGCCAGCAGCCATCTAGCGGGAGAGTACAATGAGCAGTTCTTC.

V and J are TRBV7-9 and TRBJ2-3; TRBD2 agrees at 7 bases. With V trimmed by 5 bases and J by 7 bases, 9 bases remained unmatched. CDR3 length: 14 amino acids. Germline V CDR1 and CDR2: SEHNR, FQNEAQ (reference sequence). CDR3 sequence: CASSPRDYIYTQYF. In nucleotides, the CDR3 is TGTGCCAGCAGCCCCCGGGACTACATTTATACGCAGTATTTT.

CDR3 DNA: TGTGCCAGCAGCCCTTACCGGGACAGGGGAGCCGGAGATACGCAGTATTTT. Translation gives CASSPYRDRGAGDTQYF. V and J are TRBV7-2 and TRBJ2-3; 10 nucleotides match TRBD1. The trim removed 5 bases at V and 5 bases at J, leaving 13 bases unmatched. CDR3 length: 17 residues. Germline V gives CDR1 SGHTA, CDR2 FQGNSA. Looking up the rest from reference TRBV7-2 and TRBJ2-3 gives the full variable domain: GAGVSQSPSNKVTEKGKDVELRCDPISGHTALYWYRQSLGQGLEFLIYFQGNSAPDKSGLPSDRFSAERTGGSVSTLTIQRTQQEDSAVYLCASSPYRDRGAGDTQYFGPGTRLTVL.

V and J are TRBV6-6 and TRBJ2-1, with D possibly matching TRBD2 (6 bases). The germline V gene encodes CDR1 MNHNY and CDR2 SVGAGI (reference sequence). The CDR3 loop spans 16 amino acids. The V and J ends lost 2 bases and 0 bases respectively, with 11 bases between them. The DNA of the CDR3 is TGTGCCAGCAGTTACCGGGGGTCGGGCTCCTACAATGAGCAGTTCTTC. Translated: CASSYRGSGSYNEQFF.

The chain carries TRBV19 and TRBJ1-5, with D perhaps TRBD1 (6 bases). Trimming removed 6 bases at V and 3 bases at J, with 15 bases between. Germline V lookup: CDR1 LNHDA, CDR2 SQIVND (reference sequence). The CDR3 contains 15 residues. CDR3 bases: TGTGCCAGTAGGAACAGGGTGGGGAACAATCAGCCCCAGCATTTT. This gives the protein CASRNRVGNNQPQHF.

The chain is built from TRBV18 and TRBJ2-3; 12 positions agree with TRBD2. Unmatched junction bases numbered 7, after V lost 5 bases and J lost 4 bases. Germline CDR1 reads KGHSH; CDR2 reads LQKENI. There are 16 residues in the CDR3. The CDR3 is CASSRLAGVDPDTQYF. The CDR3 DNA reads TGTGCCAGCTCAAGACTAGCGGGAGTGGATCCAGATACGCAGTATTTT.

The CDR3: CASSQGLGTSGRAGQFF. CDR3 coding DNA: TGTGCCAGCAGCCAAGGATTAGGGACTAGCGGGAGGGCCGGGCAGTTCTTC. The chain employs TRBV3-1 (or the pseudogene TRBV3-2) and TRBJ2-1, with 16 bases identical to TRBD2. With V trimmed by 1 base and J by 12 bases, 9 bases remained unmatched. The CDR3 runs to 17 residues. CDR1 LGHDT and CDR2 YNNKEL come from the germline V gene (reference sequence).

This clone has just one count. This sequence joins TRBV5-5 and TRBJ2-2; D unresolved. CDR3 length: 16 residues. Trimming cost V 3 bases and J 5 bases, with 17 bases left between them. CDR1 and CDR2 (germline): SGHKS, YYEKEE (reference sequence). CDR3 protein: CASSWAPVASTGELFF. The DNA for the CDR3 is TGTGCCAGCAGCTGGGCGCCAGTGGCGTCGACCGGGGAGCTGTTTTTT.

V usage is TRBV6-6 and J usage is TRBJ2-1, with 9 bases matching TRBD2. Germline loops: CDR1 MNHNY, CDR2 SVGAGI (reference sequence). The CDR3 totals 15 residues. V lost 6 bases to trimming and J lost 4 bases; unmatched junction nucleotides: 7. As DNA, the CDR3 is TGTGCCAGCAGCATGCTAGCGGGAACTTACAATGAGCAGTTCTTC. Protein product: CASSMLAGTYNEQFF.

This clone has a single count. This rearrangement joins TRBV7-8 to TRBJ1-2; maybe TRBD1 (6 bases). V was clipped by 2 bases and J by 4 bases, with 14 bases between them. The CDR3 has 15 amino acids. CDR1 and CDR2 from the germline V gene are SGHVS and FQNEAQ. This CDR3 is CASSLMRGTSYGYTF. CDR3 sequence (DNA): TGTGCCAGCAGCTTAATGCGGGGGACATCCTATGGCTACACCTTC.

The chain recombines TRBV6-5 with TRBJ1-2; 7 bases are a match to TRBD1. V dropped 6 bases and J dropped 7; count of bases not matched to a gene: 5. This CDR3 contains 12 residues. CDR1 MNHEY and CDR2 SVGAGI come from the germline V gene. CDR3 region: CASSTGVRGYTF. CDR3 coding DNA: TGTGCCAGCAGCACAGGGGTTCGTGGCTACACCTTC.